This T cell receptor (beta chain) is drawn from a study of regulatory T cells in long-lasting Graves disease. Whole-study results and caveats: Lower TCR diversity was seen in persistent Graves' patients than in newly diagnosed ones.

This clonotype was counted at least ten times. Its antigen remains unknown. Time point reported: persistent/refractory GD, antithyroid drugs over 5 years with positive TRAb. PBMC RNA was the source of the TCR library. Into tubes containing EDTA, approximately 8.9 milliliters of peripheral blood were drawn. This CDR3 contains 15 residues. Per the germline V gene, CDR1 is SGHRS and CDR2 is YFSETQ. Trimming removed 0 bases at V and 1 base at J, with 8 bases between. With iRepertoire HTBI primers and Arm-PCR of CDR3 regions, TCR beta libraries were built. Each CDR3 protein gets one entry after TCRdb re-called the multiplex PCR reads with MiXCR. The sample includes some 340,000 distinct CDR3 sequences, 20% to 25% seen only once; the top ten take 25% to 35%.

The chain couples TRBV5-1 to TRBJ2-4; either TRBD1 or TRBD2 may fit D (5 bases each). The source material was peripheral blood mononuclear cells (PBMCs), sampled when the disease was refractory, from a patient treated with antithyroid drugs. This TCR was sampled from a woman between 35 and 50 years old with Graves disease. DNA of the CDR3: TGCGCCAGCAGCTTGGGAGGGGCTGCCAAAAACATTCAGTACTTC. Its translation is CASSLGGAAKNIQYF.